These 15 T cell receptor beta chains share one sample of origin, sequenced in a study of T cells in Graves' hyperthyroidism and ophthalmopathy (dated by TCRdb to between 2017 and 2020). The protocol used for the library was multiplex PCR. The sequencer was an Illumina HiSeq 2000. The TCR beta CDR3 regions were amplified from RNA transcripts. The first round of RT-PCR for the TCR CDR3 was performed with the HTBI primer set and the Qiagen OneStep RT-PCR kit. TCRdb trimmed the raw reads at Q25, called clones with MiXCR and kept productive beta chains. Each CDR3 protein appears once, grouped with its most common genes and DNA. The sample table records some 500,000 distinct CDR3 sequences; approximately 15% of these occur just once. Together, the top ten hold around 17% of the sample. Input material: blood. The receptors were gathered from a woman under 30 with Graves' hyperthyroidism.

This clonotype was seen many times. The genes are TRBV20-1 and TRBJ2-3, with 7 bases fitting TRBD1. The CDR3 length is 14 residues. With V trimmed by 5 bases and J by 2 bases, 7 bases remained unmatched. Germline V gene sequence: CDR1 DFQATT, CDR2 SNEGSKA (reference sequence). CDR3 amino acids: CSALGQTVTDTQYF. Here the CDR3 DNA reads TGCAGTGCTCTGGGACAGACCGTCACAGATACGCAGTATTTT.

This clonotype was seen a single time. A much larger clone differs from this one at a single base, so this may be a read error. The V call is TRBV5-5, the J call TRBJ2-1, with D unresolved. This CDR3 contains 18 residues. CDR1 SGHKS and CDR2 YYEKEE come from the germline V gene (reference sequence). V gave up 4 bases and J gave up 1 base, with 21 bases separating them. This CDR3 reads CASSPAGDLGASYNEQFF. Written as DNA, the CDR3 is TGTGCCAGCAGCCCCGCTGGCGATCTCGGAGCTTCCTACAATGAGCAGTTCTTC.

This clonotype was recorded at least ten times. CDR3 in amino acids: CASSPPGGSEQFF. The DNA of the CDR3 is TGTGCCAGCTCACCACCCGGGGGCAGTGAGCAGTTCTTC. The gene calls are TRBV18 and TRBJ2-1; D possibly uses TRBD1 or TRBD2 (6 bases each). V lost 0 bases, J lost 9 bases, and 9 bases lay in between. The CDR3 is 13 residues long. CDR1 KGHSH and CDR2 LQKENI come from the germline V gene.

This clonotype was detected ten times or more. The chain couples TRBV6-1 to TRBJ2-3; the match to TRBD2 covers 8 bases. The CDR3 is 14 residues long. J lost 8 bases, V lost 5 bases, and 9 bases had no gene match. Germline CDR1 is MNHNS and CDR2 is SASEGT. In DNA form, the CDR3 reads TGTGCCAGCAGTCCCGTGGCGGGGGGTGGTACGCAGTATTTT. This encodes CASSPVAGGGTQYF.

This clonotype was seen ten or more times. This CDR3 reads CAISGDTRNQPQHF. The CDR3 coding sequence is TGTGCCATCAGTGGGGACACCCGCAATCAGCCCCAGCATTTT. The J gene is TRBJ1-5, the V gene TRBV10-3; a possible D gene is TRBD1 (6 bases). Looked up from germline, CDR1 is ENHRY and CDR2 is SYGVKD. The CDR3 length is 14 residues. Trimming took 4 bases from V and 2 from J, leaving 9 bases between them.

There are many counts of this clonotype. The rearrangement links TRBV12-3 or TRBV12-4 to TRBJ2-4, with TRBD2 matching 10 bases. V trimming: 2 bases; J trimming: 6 bases; junction bases outside the gene matches: 10. This CDR3 contains 17 residues. CDR3 in amino acids: CASSLSLAGARGNIQYF. In nucleotides, the CDR3 is TGTGCCAGCAGTTTAAGTCTAGCGGGAGCCAGGGGAAACATTCAGTACTTC.

A note on this clonotype: A much larger clone lies a single base off, so this may be a read error. V usage is TRBV19 and J usage is TRBJ2-2, with D uncertain. The CDR3 runs to 16 residues. Looked up from germline, CDR1 is LNHDA and CDR2 is SQIVND (reference sequence). The germline V and J ends were trimmed by 5 bases and 3 bases, with 16 bases remaining between them. The CDR3 region has the DNA TGTGCCAGTAGTCCAGGCATTAGAGGTTACACCGGGGAGCTGTTTTTT. Its translation is CASSPGIRGYTGELFF.

This clonotype occurred many times. V is TRBV12-3 or TRBV12-4 and J is TRBJ1-1; 9 bases map to TRBD1. The CDR3 runs 13 residues. V lost 4 bases and J lost 10; bases outside the gene matches: 7. The CDR3 is CASSSRPGQGAFF. CDR3 DNA sequence: TGTGCCAGCAGTTCGAGACCGGGACAGGGAGCTTTCTTT.

The chain uses TRBV5-4 and TRBJ2-5, with 9 bases aligning to TRBD1. V dropped 4 bases and J dropped 5; count of bases not matched to a gene: 3. Germline assignment: CDR1 SGHNT and CDR2 YYREEE (reference sequence). This CDR3 spans 13 amino acids. CDR3: CASSRDRAETQYF. The CDR3 DNA reads TGTGCCAGCAGCAGGGACAGGGCGGAGACCCAGTACTTC.

This sequence joins TRBV30 and TRBJ2-7; D tentatively fits TRBD1 or TRBD2 (5 bases each). Germline V CDR1 and CDR2: GTSNPN, SVGIG (reference sequence). V lost 3 bases and J 2 bases, leaving 17 bases between the germline ends. This CDR3 contains 15 residues. CDR3 nucleotide sequence: TGTGCCTGGAGGGGGAGTGGGGCTTCCCCCTACGAGCAGTACGTC. Protein sequence: CAWRGSGASPYEQYV.

In this sample, this clonotype turned up a few times. The chain uses TRBV6-1 and TRBJ2-2; 7 nucleotides agree with TRBD1. The CDR3 consists of 15 residues. Germline V gives CDR1 MNHNS, CDR2 SASEGT. V lost 4 bases and J lost 7; bases outside the gene matches: 9. In DNA form, the CDR3 reads TGTGCCAGCAGTGGACAGGGTTTATGGGGCGGGGAGCTGTTTTTT. Protein product: CASSGQGLWGGELFF.

This clonotype was seen at least ten times. V is TRBV6-1 and J is TRBJ2-5, with D perhaps being TRBD1 or TRBD2 (5 bases each). V was cut by 7 bases and J by 10 bases, with 22 bases left in between. The length of the CDR3 is 14 residues. Germline CDR1 reads MNHNS; CDR2 reads SASEGT. CDR3 loop: CASTQYGDVAGQYF. The CDR3 bases are TGTGCCAGCACCCAATACGGGGACGTTGCGGGCCAGTACTTC.

This clonotype was recorded at least ten times. The chain carries TRBV27 and TRBJ1-1; no clear D gene. V dropped 4 bases and J dropped 6 bases, with 15 bases sitting between them. The CDR3 runs to 14 residues. The germline V gene encodes CDR1 MNHEY and CDR2 SMNVEV (reference sequence). CDR3 in amino acids: CASSYRVGTPEAFF. The CDR3 DNA is TGTGCCAGCAGTTATCGGGTGGGCACCCCTGAAGCTTTCTTT.

This clonotype occurred many times. This chain connects TRBV10-2 to TRBJ2-1; 15 bases align to TRBD2. CDR3 length: 17 amino acids. In germline, CDR1 is WSHSY, CDR2 SAAADI. V lost 5 bases and J lost 7; bases outside the gene matches: 9. Written as DNA, the CDR3 is TGCGCCAGCAGTCGGACTAGCGGGAGGGCCGTCAATAATGAGCAGTTCTTC. Translation: CASSRTSGRAVNNEQFF.

The table lists this clonotype with many counts. The chain uses TRBV6-1 and TRBJ2-7; weak D call: TRBD1 (5 bases). The length of the CDR3 is 13 residues. Trimming removed 6 bases at V and 6 bases at J, with 15 bases between. Per germline, CDR1 MNHNS and CDR2 SASEGT. CDR3 region: CASSLQVSGEQYV. The CDR3, as DNA: TGTGCCAGCAGCCTACAGGTCTCAGGCGAGCAGTACGTC.